The 25 T cell receptor beta chains presented below share a single source sample, sequenced in a study of CD4+ T cells in melanoma. Repertoires were generated with immunoSEQ multiplex PCR, while TCRdb's copy carries only in-frame clones and drops some. Among about 55,000 clones listed, almost 70% were seen once. Sequencing was done on a sample of tumor tissue. The receptors were gathered from a human donor with melanoma.

The chain couples TRBV2 to TRBJ1-6, with unresolved D. The germline V gene encodes CDR1 SNHLY and CDR2 FYNNEI. V was pared by 4 bases and J by 4 bases, with 5 bases between. The CDR3 is 13 residues long. In DNA, the CDR3 is TGTGCCAGCAGTGGCGGATATAATTCACCCCTCCACTTT. This gives the protein CASSGGYNSPLHF.

This chain uses TRBV28 with TRBJ1-2; D unclear. Germline assignment: CDR1 MDHEN and CDR2 SYDVKM. The CDR3 is 14 residues long. Trimming removed 6 bases from V and 2 bases from J, with 13 bases in between. CDR3 coding DNA: TGTGCCAGCAGGGGTTGGGGTTCGAACTATGGCTACACCTTC. Amino acid sequence: CASRGWGSNYGYTF.

As for this clone: Sequence at one end of the junction differs from germline and may be a read error. This chain links TRBV5-6 with TRBJ2-7; 7 positions agree with TRBD1. Germline CDR1 and CDR2: SGHDT and YYEEEE. The CDR3 covers 14 residues. CDR3 loop: CASSPSTGAYEQYF. The DNA of the CDR3 is TGCGCCAGCAGCCCCAGCACAGGGGCCTACGAGCAGTACTTC.

This clone was seen a single time. This sequence joins TRBV7-2 and TRBJ2-3; 12 bases line up with TRBD2. The junction had 6 bases not matched to a gene; V was cut back by 5 bases and J by 3 bases. Germline loops: CDR1 SGHTA, CDR2 FQGNSA. The CDR3 is 16 amino acids. The CDR3 region has the DNA TGTGCCAGCAGCCCCCGGCTAGCGGGGGGGACAGATACGCAGTATTTT. The encoded protein is CASSPRLAGGTDTQYF.

V gene TRBV30 combines with J gene TRBJ2-2; the D is unclear. Trimming stripped 3 bases from V and 5 bases from J, with 4 bases between. The length of the CDR3 is 11 residues. Germline V gene sequence: CDR1 GTSNPN, CDR2 SVGIG (reference sequence). This CDR3 is CAWSPTGELFF. DNA of the CDR3: TGTGCCTGGAGCCCTACCGGGGAGCTGTTTTTT.

Within the sample, this clone is medium-sized (0.01 to 0.1%). V gene TRBV5-1 combines with J gene TRBJ2-7; 8 nucleotides agree with TRBD1. The J segment lost 6 bases and the V segment lost 3 bases, leaving 5 bases of the junction unmatched. CDR1 and CDR2 from the germline V gene are SGHRS and YFSETQ. CDR3 length: 13 residues. The CDR3 sequence is CASSSTGDLEQYF. Here the CDR3 DNA reads TGCGCCAGCAGCTCGACAGGGGATCTCGAGCAGTACTTC.

V is TRBV19 and J is TRBJ1-2; D is unresolved. The CDR3 consists of 16 residues. Germline V gene lookup returns CDR1 LNHDA and CDR2 SQIVND (reference sequence). Between the trimmed V and J ends, which lost 4 bases and 8 bases, there was a span of 23 bases. Here the CDR3 reads CASSTLPPGYPEGYTF. The DNA for the CDR3 is TGTGCCAGTAGTACCCTCCCACCGGGCTATCCGGAGGGCTACACCTTC.

This clone appeared once. This rearrangement joins TRBV9 to TRBJ2-2, with a possible D match to TRBD1 (6 bases). Germline lookup yields CDR1 SGDLS and CDR2 YYNGEE. Deletions cut 0 bases from V and 0 bases from J, with 12 bases between. This CDR3 contains 17 residues. CDR3 bases: TGTGCCAGCAGCGTAGGTCGAGGGGGACCGAACACCGGGGAGCTGTTTTTT. Translating it yields CASSVGRGGPNTGELFF. Supplemented by reference TRBV9 and TRBJ2-2, the full variable domain reads DSGVTQTPKHLITATGQRVTLRCSPRSGDLSVYWYQQSLDQGLQFLIQYYNGEERAKGNILERFSAQQFPDLHSELNLSSLELGDSALYFCASSVGRGGPNTGELFFGEGSRLTVL.

This clone was seen just once. The chain joins TRBV29-1 to TRBJ2-1, with D possibly TRBD2 on 6 matching bases. The CDR3 runs to 13 residues. With 6 bases removed from V and 3 bases from J, the gap between germline ends came to 12 bases. CDR1 SQVTM and CDR2 ANQGSEA come from the germline V gene. The CDR3 reads CSVGMGGYNEQFF. For the CDR3, the DNA is TGCAGCGTCGGGATGGGGGGCTACAATGAGCAGTTCTTC.

The chain carries TRBV28 and TRBJ2-7; 7 bases are shared with TRBD1. V dropped 8 bases and J dropped 3; count of bases not matched to a gene: 4. Germline lookup yields CDR1 MDHEN and CDR2 SYDVKM. This CDR3 has 12 amino acids. CDR3 DNA sequence: TGTGCCAGCGGGGACAGAATCTACGAGCAGTACTTC. This translates into CASGDRIYEQYF.

V and J are TRBV6-4 and TRBJ2-2; 8 bases match TRBD2. The CDR3 consists of 14 residues. The germline gives CDR1 MRHNA, CDR2 SNTAGT. J was trimmed by 3 bases and V by 6 bases; bases with no gene match: 3. CDR3 loop: CASRAGAYTGELFF. CDR3 nucleotide sequence: TGTGCCAGCAGAGCGGGGGCCTACACCGGGGAGCTGTTTTTT.

The chain is built from TRBV11-1 and TRBJ1-1; the match to TRBD1 covers 7 bases. The CDR3 length is 17 residues. Trimming removed 0 bases from V and 3 bases from J; junction bases left unmatched: 10. Germline CDR1 is SGHAT and CDR2 is FQDESV (reference sequence). The CDR3 coding sequence is TGTGCCAGCAGCTTAGCGGCTATAGGGGGCAGGGACACTGAAGCTTTCTTT. Residues: CASSLAAIGGRDTEAFF.

The V call is TRBV29-1, the J call TRBJ2-1; maybe TRBD1 (5 bases). This CDR3 has 12 residues. Between the trimmed V and J ends, which lost 7 bases and 5 bases, there was a span of 12 bases. The germline CDR1 and CDR2 sequences are SQVTM and ANQGSEA. CDR3 amino acids: CSGKGVNNEQFF. Written as DNA, the CDR3 is TGCAGCGGGAAAGGGGTGAACAATGAGCAGTTCTTC.

A remark on this clone: One end of the junction is discordant with germline, which a read error may explain. V is TRBV7-7 and J is TRBJ2-2, with D hard to call. Germline V CDR1 and CDR2: SSHAT, FNYEAQ (reference sequence). The CDR3 has 14 amino acids. The CDR3 DNA reads TGTGCTAGCAGAACCGGTCCCGGCACCGGGGAGCTGTTTTTT. Protein: CASRTGPGTGELFF. Variable domain in full (rest from reference TRBV7-7 and TRBJ2-2): GAGVSQSPRYKVTKRGQDVTLRCDPISSHATLYWYQQALGQGPEFLTYFNYEAQPDKSGLPSDRFSAERPEGSISTLTIQRTEQRDSAMYRCASRTGPGTGELFFGEGSRLTVL.

This clone occurred many times. The rearrangement uses TRBV28 and TRBJ1-1; D is possibly TRBD1 (5 bases). In germline, CDR1 is MDHEN, CDR2 SYDVKM. Trimming removed 7 bases at V and 5 bases at J, with 14 bases between. The CDR3 is 13 amino acids. The CDR3 region has the DNA TGTGCCAGCACCTTCAGGGTGGGGACTGAAGCTTTCTTT. Amino acids: CASTFRVGTEAFF.

The chain combines TRBV29-1 with TRBJ1-1; D is unresolved. V lost 6 bases, J lost 0 bases, and 2 bases lay in between. Germline lookup yields CDR1 SQVTM and CDR2 ANQGSEA. The CDR3 runs to 10 residues. The chain's CDR3 is CSVLNTEAFF. The DNA for the CDR3 is TGCAGCGTGTTGAACACTGAAGCTTTCTTT.

This chain uses TRBV5-1 with TRBJ1-4; 9 nucleotides match TRBD1. The CDR3 has 17 residues. V lost 4 bases to trimming and J lost 7 bases; unmatched junction nucleotides: 14. Germline CDR1 SGHRS, CDR2 YFSETQ. The CDR3 protein is CASSTETPGQGGEKLFF. Written as DNA, the CDR3 is TGCGCCAGCAGCACTGAGACCCCGGGACAGGGAGGTGAAAAACTGTTTTTT.

This rearrangement joins TRBV7-3 to TRBJ2-3; 10 positions match TRBD1. V trimming: 5 bases; J trimming: 4 bases; junction bases outside the gene matches: 6. This CDR3 contains 15 residues. Germline loops: CDR1 SGHTA, CDR2 FQGTGA. CDR3 amino acids: CASSATGGSSDTQYF. The DNA for the CDR3 is TGTGCCAGCAGCGCGACAGGGGGCAGCTCAGATACGCAGTATTTT.

This clone was observed many times. The chain recombines TRBV7-8 with TRBJ2-5; D is uncertain. Germline values: CDR1 SGHVS, CDR2 FQNEAQ. Trimming removed 4 bases from V and 4 bases from J, with 13 bases in between. The CDR3 sequence is 14 residues long. The CDR3 here is CASSWVGIGETQYF. CDR3 bases: TGTGCCAGCAGCTGGGTGGGTATTGGAGAGACCCAGTACTTC.

V and J are TRBV30 and TRBJ2-2; 9 bases agree with TRBD1. Trimming cost V 0 bases and J 6 bases; bases outside gene matches: 8. The CDR3 loop spans 16 amino acids. The germline V gene has CDR1 GTSNPN and CDR2 SVGIG (reference sequence). CDR3 bases: TGTGCCTGGAGTGTAGGGACAGGGATCATGGCCGGGGAGCTGTTTTTT. Protein: CAWSVGTGIMAGELFF.

The chain combines TRBV27 with TRBJ1-1, with D perhaps matching TRBD1 (5 bases). V lost 1 base and J 6 bases, leaving 9 bases between the germline ends. CDR1 is MNHEY and CDR2 is SMNVEV in the germline V gene (reference sequence). This CDR3 comprises 13 residues. Here the CDR3 DNA reads TGTGCCAGCAGTTTATTCGGGGCCGCTGAAGCTTTCTTT. Its protein product is CASSLFGAAEAFF.

The CDR3 loop is CASSLAQGAFTEAFF. In DNA form, the CDR3 reads TGTGCCAGCAGCTTAGCGCAGGGGGCTTTCACTGAAGCTTTCTTT. The chain carries TRBV7-9 and TRBJ1-1; TRBD1 matches at 8 bases. After removal of 0 bases from V and 4 bases from J, the junction contained 4 bases not matched to a gene. This CDR3 is built from 15 residues. Germline CDR1 and CDR2: SEHNR and FQNEAQ (reference sequence).

The V and J genes are TRBV7-3 and TRBJ1-1; D is unresolved. This CDR3 region has 17 residues. Germline CDR1 reads SGHTA; CDR2 reads FQGTGA. V lost 2 bases and J 3 bases, leaving 19 bases between the germline ends. CDR3 coding DNA: TGTGCCAGCAGCTTATTGGGCAAGGGCCTCCAGGACACTGAAGCTTTCTTT. Translating it yields CASSLLGKGLQDTEAFF.

The chain combines TRBV18 with TRBJ1-4; tentative D call: TRBD1 (5 bases). The CDR3 sequence is 15 residues long. CDR1 and CDR2 (germline): KGHSH, LQKENI. V was cut by 3 bases and J by 4 bases, with 12 bases left in between. As DNA, the CDR3 is TGTGCCAGCTCACCCAGGGAGGCTGTTAATGAAAAACTGTTTTTT. The encoded protein is CASSPREAVNEKLFF.

The genes are TRBV30 and TRBJ2-5, with 15 bases aligning to TRBD2. The CDR3 has 15 amino acids. Per germline, CDR1 GTSNPN and CDR2 SVGIG (reference sequence). The J segment lost 5 bases and the V segment lost 4 bases, leaving 5 bases of the junction unmatched. The CDR3 protein is CAWTGLAGGKETQYF. The CDR3 coding sequence is TGTGCCTGGACCGGACTAGCGGGGGGGAAGGAGACCCAGTACTTC.